The 27 T cell receptor beta chains listed next were all sequenced from one sample in a study of regulatory T cells in long-lasting Graves disease. Arm-PCR of CDR3 regions and iRepertoire HTBI primers were used to build TCR beta libraries. TCRdb reanalysed the multiplex PCR reads using MiXCR and keeps one entry per CDR3 protein. In the table there are about 320,000 distinct CDR3 sequences, 15% to 20% of which are singletons. The time point denotes: newly diagnosed GD, antithyroid drugs for less than 3 months. RNA extracted from PBMCs served as the sequencing template. Specimen: peripheral blood mononuclear cells (PBMCs), collected at new diagnosis, from a patient treated with antithyroid drugs. The receptor set was obtained from a female donor with Graves disease.

This clonotype was detected ten times or more. The genes are TRBV15 and TRBJ2-7; 12 positions match TRBD1. V lost 5 bases, J lost 6 bases, and 5 bases stayed unmatched. Germline values: CDR1 LNHNV, CDR2 YYDKDF (reference sequence). The CDR3 covers 14 residues. The CDR3 DNA is TGTGCCACCAGCGCGGGACAGGGGGCGTCCGAGCAGTACTTC. Amino acid sequence: CATSAGQGASEQYF.

This clonotype was recorded a few times. This CDR3 reads CASASRGANVLTF. The CDR3 DNA reads as TGTGCCAGCGCGTCCAGGGGGGCCAACGTCCTGACTTTC. The chain couples TRBV6-1 to TRBJ2-6; D call uncertain. Germline lookup yields CDR1 MNHNS and CDR2 SASEGT. This CDR3 has 13 amino acids. Between the trimmed V and J ends, which lost 8 bases and 4 bases, there was a span of 9 bases.

Points on this clonotype: A far larger clone is only one base removed, so a read error is likely. The chain combines TRBV6-5 with TRBJ2-1, with TRBD2 matching over 9 bases. Losses at the gene ends were 0 bases for V and 3 bases for J; bases not matched to a gene: 0. Germline V gene lookup returns CDR1 MNHEY and CDR2 SVGAGI. The CDR3 sequence is 15 residues long. The CDR3: CASSYSSGSYNEQFF. CDR3 DNA sequence: TGTGCCAGCAGTTACTCTAGCGGGAGCTACAATGAGCAGTTCTTC.

The rearrangement joins TRBV12-3 or TRBV12-4 to TRBJ2-1; D gene unclear. Trimming shortened V by 1 base and J by 4 bases, and 11 bases separated the two germline ends. The CDR3 loop spans 15 amino acids. CDR3 nucleotide sequence: TGTGCCAGCAGTTTAGTATTACACGTTTACAATGAGCAGTTCTTC. This codes for CASSLVLHVYNEQFF.

This clonotype was counted between two and nine times. The chain couples TRBV5-1 to TRBJ2-5, with TRBD2 matching 10 bases. Germline V gene sequence: CDR1 SGHRS, CDR2 YFSETQ. The CDR3 loop spans 15 amino acids. The junction had 3 bases not matched to a gene; V was cut back by 1 base and J by 3 bases. CDR3 loop: CASSLKLAGEETQYF. CDR3 nucleotides: TGCGCCAGCAGCTTGAAGCTAGCGGGAGAAGAGACCCAGTACTTC.

Notes on this clonotype: Just one base apart from a much larger clone, this may be a read error. The J gene is TRBJ2-7, the V gene TRBV27; 7 bases align to TRBD1. V trimming: 5 bases; J trimming: 6 bases; junction bases outside the gene matches: 7. This CDR3 contains 13 residues. The germline gives CDR1 MNHEY, CDR2 SMNVEV (reference sequence). DNA of the CDR3: TGTGCCAGCAGTGACGGTTCAGGGGGCGAGCAGTACTTC. It specifies CASSDGSGGEQYF.

Many counts were recorded for this clonotype. The chain combines TRBV19 with TRBJ1-2; 12 nucleotides line up with TRBD1. The CDR3 sequence is 16 residues long. Trimming at V came to 2 bases and at J to 6 bases, leaving 7 bases not matched to a gene. CDR1 LNHDA and CDR2 SQIVND come from the germline V gene (reference sequence). The CDR3 is CASSIYPGTGGDGYTF. The DNA of the CDR3 is TGTGCCAGTAGTATATATCCCGGGACAGGGGGCGATGGCTACACCTTC.

This clonotype was found once. This chain uses TRBV3-1 with TRBJ2-3; 8 bases are shared with TRBD2. The J call is uncertain, as TRBJ2-1 better fits the DNA end. The germline gives CDR1 LGHDT, CDR2 YNNKEL (reference sequence). The CDR3 is 15 amino acids. CDR3 sequence: CASSRGVAGYNEQFF. CDR3 coding DNA: TGTGCCAGCAGCCGGGGAGTAGCGGGGTACAATGAGCAGTTCTTC.

This clonotype came up many times. The V call is TRBV27, the J call TRBJ2-2; TRBD1 is a possible D gene (6 bases). The CDR3 extends over 18 amino acids. Looked up from germline, CDR1 is MNHEY and CDR2 is SMNVEV (reference sequence). The V end lost 2 bases, the J end lost 2 bases, and 18 bases lay between the germline ends. The CDR3 DNA follows: TGTGCCAGCAGTTTAAAAGGGGGTCGGTTAGTTAACACCGGGGAGCTGTTTTTT. Translated, it gives CASSLKGGRLVNTGELFF.

As to this clonotype: A single base separates this from a much larger clone, so it may be a read error. The J gene is TRBJ2-7, the V gene TRBV5-1, with TRBD1 matching 8 bases. Germline CDR1 is SGHRS and CDR2 is YFSETQ. This CDR3 contains 13 residues. CDR3 in DNA: TGCGCCAGCAGCTTGGGGGGACAGGCCGAGCCGTACTTC. Amino acids: CASSLGGQAEPYF. Combining the CDR3 with reference TRBV5-1 and TRBJ2-7 gives the whole variable domain KAGVTQTPRYLIKTRGQQVTLSCSPISGHRSVSWYQQTPGQGLQFLFEYFSETQRNKGNFPGRFSGRQFSNSRSEMNVSTLELGDSALYLCASSLGGQAEPYFGPGTRLTVT.

Ten or more counts support this clonotype. V is TRBV24-1 and J is TRBJ2-1; D not certain. There are 11 residues in the CDR3. The germline CDR1 and CDR2 sequences are KGHDR and SFDVKD. V gave up 4 bases and J gave up 8 bases, with 5 bases separating them. In DNA form, the CDR3 reads TGTGCCACCAGTGAAAACTATGAGCAGTTCTTC. Amino acids: CATSENYEQFF.

This clonotype was counted ten times or more. This chain connects TRBV28 to TRBJ2-7; D remains unclear. V was clipped by 3 bases and J by 2 bases, with 8 bases between them. The V gene's germline CDR1 is MDHEN and CDR2 SYDVKM. This CDR3 comprises 13 residues. The CDR3 sequence: CASSLNSPYEQYF. DNA for the CDR3: TGTGCCAGCAGTTTGAACAGTCCCTACGAGCAGTACTTC.

This chain uses TRBV19 with TRBJ2-2, with 8 bases that match TRBD1. V lost 7 bases to trimming and J lost 4 bases; unmatched junction nucleotides: 8. Germline lookup yields CDR1 LNHDA and CDR2 SQIVND (reference sequence). There are 15 residues in the CDR3. The CDR3 sequence is CASTDRGRITGELFF. As DNA, the CDR3 is TGTGCCAGTACCGACAGGGGTCGGATCACCGGGGAGCTGTTTTTT. Using reference TRBV19 and TRBJ2-2 for the parts outside the CDR3, the full variable domain is DGGITQSPKYLFRKEGQNVTLSCEQNLNHDAMYWYRQDPGQGLRLIYYSQIVNDFQKGDIAEGYSVSREKKESFPLTVTSAQKNPTAFYLCASTDRGRITGELFFGEGSRLTVL.

Many counts were recorded for this clonotype. The gene calls are TRBV29-1 and TRBJ1-1; D uncertain. Germline V gene data show CDR1 as SQVTM and CDR2 as ANQGSEA. The CDR3 is 13 amino acids. The V and J ends lost 6 bases and 5 bases respectively, with 16 bases between them. CDR3: CSVAPPSQTEAFF. CDR3 nucleotide sequence: TGCAGCGTCGCCCCCCCCAGCCAGACTGAAGCTTTCTTT.

The V and J genes are TRBV29-1 and TRBJ1-4, with no clear D. The CDR3 loop spans 12 amino acids. Germline V CDR1 and CDR2: SQVTM, ANQGSEA. The CDR3 DNA is TGCAGTATTGTGGACGTGGATGAAAAACTGTTTTTT. Protein sequence: CSIVDVDEKLFF.

CDR3 nucleotide sequence: TGTGCCAGCAGCGAACCCGGGTACATGAACACTGAAGCTTTCTTT. It is translated as CASSEPGYMNTEAFF. This chain uses TRBV2 with TRBJ1-1; D is ambiguous. V lost 6 bases to trimming and J lost 0 bases, with 14 bases between them. Looked up from germline, CDR1 is SNHLY and CDR2 is FYNNEI. This CDR3 is built from 15 residues.

This clonotype was recorded at least ten times. The V and J genes are TRBV24-1 and TRBJ1-1, with D maybe TRBD1 (6 bases). Germline loops: CDR1 KGHDR, CDR2 SFDVKD. The CDR3 totals 13 residues. Trimming removed 9 bases at V and 8 bases at J, with 18 bases between. CDR3 DNA sequence: TGTGCCACCTCCGGCGTCGTAGGGGGAGAAGCTTTCTTT. It codes for CATSGVVGGEAFF.

The chain has TRBV11-2 and TRBJ2-1; the D is unclear. The CDR3 covers 13 residues. Germline lookup yields CDR1 SGHAT and CDR2 FQNNGV. Deletions cut 6 bases from V and 3 bases from J, with 9 bases between. Here the CDR3 reads CASRRNYYNEQFF. The DNA for the CDR3 is TGTGCCAGCAGACGCAACTACTACAATGAGCAGTTCTTC.

This clonotype was counted many times. The CDR3 is CASSLKETQYF. The CDR3 nucleotides read TGTGCCAGCAGTCTCAAAGAGACCCAGTACTTC. The rearrangement links TRBV7-9 to TRBJ2-5; no definite D call. This CDR3 is built from 11 residues. V was shortened by 6 bases and J by 3 bases, with 5 bases between the two germline ends. The germline V gene has CDR1 SEHNR and CDR2 FQNEAQ (reference sequence).

This clonotype occurred a few times. CDR3 in DNA: TGTGCCAGCAGCTTAGTGTCGGGGTCACAGTATTTT. It specifies CASSLVSGSQYF. The chain employs TRBV7-2 and TRBJ2-3; maybe TRBD2 (5 bases). Germline V lookup: CDR1 SGHTA, CDR2 FQGNSA. Trimming removed 1 base from V and 12 bases from J, with 11 bases in between. The CDR3 sequence is 12 residues long.

This clonotype was detected many times. An end of the junction differs from the germline gene, which may be a read error. V is TRBV19 and J is TRBJ1-5; 7 bases match TRBD1. The CDR3 runs to 17 residues. Germline V gene sequence: CDR1 LNHDA, CDR2 SQIVND (reference sequence). In DNA, the CDR3 is TGTGCCAGTTACGACAGGGAAGGGGGCTATAGCAATCAGCCCCGGCATTTT. Its protein is CASYDREGGYSNQPRHF.

This clonotype occurred many times. The J gene is TRBJ2-7, the V gene TRBV2; a weak D match, TRBD1 (5 bases). The germline V and J ends were trimmed by 7 bases and 5 bases, with 15 bases remaining between them. The CDR3 is 13 residues long. Germline CDR1 and CDR2: SNHLY and FYNNEI. The CDR3 nucleotides read TGTGCCAGCAACCCGACAGCCCGGAACGAGCAGTACTTC. This translates into CASNPTARNEQYF.

This clonotype was counted many times. V usage is TRBV12-3 or TRBV12-4 and J usage is TRBJ2-7, with a tentative D call TRBD1 (6 bases). Trimming cost V 5 bases and J 3 bases, with 11 bases left between them. This CDR3 comprises 13 residues. Written as DNA, the CDR3 is TGTGCCAGCAGTGACAGGTCTCACTACGAGCAGTACTTC. Translation: CASSDRSHYEQYF.

The table lists this clonotype with a few counts. An end of the junction does not agree with germline; a read error may underlie this. The genes are TRBV5-1 and TRBJ1-3; D unresolved. The germline V gene encodes CDR1 SGHRS and CDR2 YFSETQ. The CDR3 has 13 residues. DNA for the CDR3: TGTGCCAGCAGCTCTATCGGCGGAAACACCATATATTTT. Translating it yields CASSSIGGNTIYF.

At least ten counts were recorded for this clonotype. The J gene is TRBJ1-2, the V gene TRBV6-1; 9 bases are a match to TRBD1. Trimming took 6 bases from V and 2 from J; bases not matched to a gene: 1. The length of the CDR3 is 13 residues. Germline lookup yields CDR1 MNHNS and CDR2 SASEGT. The CDR3 loop is CASRDRGNYGYTF. The DNA of the CDR3 is TGTGCCAGCAGAGACAGGGGGAACTATGGCTACACCTTC.

In this sample, this clonotype turned up many times. The rearrangement links TRBV7-6 to TRBJ2-3; D gene ambiguous. The germline V gene encodes CDR1 SGHVS and CDR2 FNYEAQ. Trimming stripped 5 bases from V and 5 bases from J, with 11 bases between. CDR3 length equals 13 residues. As DNA, the CDR3 is TGTGCCAGCAGCACAAACTCACTAGATACGCAGTATTTT. Translated: CASSTNSLDTQYF.

On this clonotype itself: At one end the junction does not follow the germline gene, possibly because of a read error. This chain joins TRBV27 and TRBJ1-1; TRBD1 might be the D (5 bases). Germline CDR1 and CDR2: MNHEY and SMNVEV (reference sequence). The length of the CDR3 is 13 residues. Here the CDR3 reads CASSPRGNTEASF. CDR3 sequence (DNA): TGTGCCAGCAGTCCCCGGGGGAACACTGAAGCTTCCTTT.